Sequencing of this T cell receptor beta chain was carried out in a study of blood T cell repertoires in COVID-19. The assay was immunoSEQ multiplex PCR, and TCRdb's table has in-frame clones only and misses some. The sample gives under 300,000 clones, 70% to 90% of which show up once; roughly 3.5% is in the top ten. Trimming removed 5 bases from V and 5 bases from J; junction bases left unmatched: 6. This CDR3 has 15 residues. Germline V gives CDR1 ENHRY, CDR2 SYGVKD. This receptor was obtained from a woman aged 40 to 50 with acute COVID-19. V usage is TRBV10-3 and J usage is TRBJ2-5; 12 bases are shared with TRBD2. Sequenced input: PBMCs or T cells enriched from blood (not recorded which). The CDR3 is CAISTETSGSETQYF. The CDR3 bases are TGTGCCATCAGTACTGAGACTAGCGGGAGTGAGACCCAGTACTTC.